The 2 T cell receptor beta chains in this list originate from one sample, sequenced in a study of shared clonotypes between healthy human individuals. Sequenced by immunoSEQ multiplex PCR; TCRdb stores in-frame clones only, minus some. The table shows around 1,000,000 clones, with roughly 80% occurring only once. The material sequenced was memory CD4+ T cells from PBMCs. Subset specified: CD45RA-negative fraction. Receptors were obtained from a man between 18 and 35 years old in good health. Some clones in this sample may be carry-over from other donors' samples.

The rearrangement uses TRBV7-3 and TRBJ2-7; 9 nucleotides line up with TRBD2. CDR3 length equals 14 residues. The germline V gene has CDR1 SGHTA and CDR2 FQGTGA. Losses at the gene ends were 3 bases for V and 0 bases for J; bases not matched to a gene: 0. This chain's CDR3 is CASSLTSGSYEQYF. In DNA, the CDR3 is TGTGCCAGCAGCTTGACTAGCGGCTCCTACGAGCAGTACTTC.

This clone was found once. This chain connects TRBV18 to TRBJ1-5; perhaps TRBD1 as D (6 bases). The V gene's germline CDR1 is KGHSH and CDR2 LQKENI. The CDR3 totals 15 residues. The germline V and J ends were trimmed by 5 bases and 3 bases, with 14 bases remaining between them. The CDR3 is CASSSLGGNNQPQHF. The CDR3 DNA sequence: TGTGCCAGCTCATCCCTGGGGGGCAACAATCAGCCCCAGCATTTT.